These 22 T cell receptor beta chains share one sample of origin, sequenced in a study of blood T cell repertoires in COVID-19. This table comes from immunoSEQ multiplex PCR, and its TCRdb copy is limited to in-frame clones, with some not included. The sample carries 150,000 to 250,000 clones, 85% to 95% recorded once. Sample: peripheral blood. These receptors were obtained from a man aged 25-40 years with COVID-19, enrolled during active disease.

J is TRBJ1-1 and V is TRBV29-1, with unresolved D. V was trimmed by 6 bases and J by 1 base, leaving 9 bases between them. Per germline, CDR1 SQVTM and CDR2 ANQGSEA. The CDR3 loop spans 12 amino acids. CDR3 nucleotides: TGCAGCGTAAGACACCCGAACACTGAAGCTTTCTTT. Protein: CSVRHPNTEAFF.

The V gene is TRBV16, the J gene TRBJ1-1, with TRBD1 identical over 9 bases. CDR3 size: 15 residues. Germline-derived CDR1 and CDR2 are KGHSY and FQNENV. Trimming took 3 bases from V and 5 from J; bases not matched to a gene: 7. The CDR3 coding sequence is TGTGCCAGCAGCCACGGGGGACAGGGAGGTACTGAAGCTTTCTTT. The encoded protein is CASSHGGQGGTEAFF.

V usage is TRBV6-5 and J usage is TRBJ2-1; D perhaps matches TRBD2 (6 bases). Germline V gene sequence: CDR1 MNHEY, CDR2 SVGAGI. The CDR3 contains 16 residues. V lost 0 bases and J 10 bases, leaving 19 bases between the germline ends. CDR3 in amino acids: CASSYSGAGRSKEQFF. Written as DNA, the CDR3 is TGTGCCAGCAGTTACTCCGGGGCGGGGCGCTCTAAGGAGCAGTTCTTC.

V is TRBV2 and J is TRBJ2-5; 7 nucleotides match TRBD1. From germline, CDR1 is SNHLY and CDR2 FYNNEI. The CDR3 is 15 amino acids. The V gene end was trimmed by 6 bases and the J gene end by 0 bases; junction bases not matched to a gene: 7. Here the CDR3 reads CASSFQGQNQETQYF. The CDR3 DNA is TGTGCCAGCAGCTTTCAGGGACAGAACCAAGAGACCCAGTACTTC.

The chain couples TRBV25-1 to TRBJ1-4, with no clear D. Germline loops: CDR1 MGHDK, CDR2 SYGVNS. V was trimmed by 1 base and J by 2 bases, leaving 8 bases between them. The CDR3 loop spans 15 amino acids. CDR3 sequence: CASSEWSGTNEKLFF. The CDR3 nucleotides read TGTGCCAGCAGTGAATGGTCGGGGACTAATGAAAAACTGTTTTTT.

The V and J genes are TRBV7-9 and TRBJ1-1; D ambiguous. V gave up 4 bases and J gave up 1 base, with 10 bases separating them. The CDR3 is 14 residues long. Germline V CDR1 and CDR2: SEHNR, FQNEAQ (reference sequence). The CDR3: CASSSRGPNTEAFF. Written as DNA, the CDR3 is TGTGCCAGCAGCTCCCGGGGTCCGAACACTGAAGCTTTCTTT.

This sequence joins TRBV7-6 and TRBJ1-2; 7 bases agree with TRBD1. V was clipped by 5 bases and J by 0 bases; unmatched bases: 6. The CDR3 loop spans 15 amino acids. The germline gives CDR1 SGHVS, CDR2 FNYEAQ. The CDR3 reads CASSAGTAANYGYTF. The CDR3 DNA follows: TGTGCCAGCAGCGCCGGGACAGCAGCTAACTATGGCTACACCTTC.

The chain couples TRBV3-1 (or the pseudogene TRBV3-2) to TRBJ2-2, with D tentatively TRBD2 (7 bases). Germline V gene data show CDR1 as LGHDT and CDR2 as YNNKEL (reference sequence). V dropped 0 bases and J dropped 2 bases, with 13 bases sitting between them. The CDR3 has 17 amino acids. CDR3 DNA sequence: TGTGCCAGCAGCCAAGATCAGGGGACTACCAACACCGGGGAGCTGTTTTTT. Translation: CASSQDQGTTNTGELFF.

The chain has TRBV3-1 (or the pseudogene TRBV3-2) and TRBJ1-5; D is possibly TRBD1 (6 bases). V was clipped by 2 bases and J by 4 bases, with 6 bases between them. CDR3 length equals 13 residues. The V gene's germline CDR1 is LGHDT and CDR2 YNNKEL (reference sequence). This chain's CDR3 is CASSQTGNQPQHF. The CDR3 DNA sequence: TGTGCCAGCAGCCAAACAGGGAATCAGCCCCAGCATTTT.

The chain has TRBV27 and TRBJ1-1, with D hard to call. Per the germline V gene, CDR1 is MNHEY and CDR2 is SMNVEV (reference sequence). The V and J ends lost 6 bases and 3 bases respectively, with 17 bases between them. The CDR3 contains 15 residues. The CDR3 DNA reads TGTGCCAGCAGGAATGAAGGATGGGGAGACACTGAAGCTTTCTTT. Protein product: CASRNEGWGDTEAFF.

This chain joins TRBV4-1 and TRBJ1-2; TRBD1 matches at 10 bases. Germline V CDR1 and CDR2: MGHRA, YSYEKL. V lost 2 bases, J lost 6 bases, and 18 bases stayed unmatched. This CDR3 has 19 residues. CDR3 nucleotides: TGCGCCAGCAGCCAACGAGTCGGATCGCTAATCGGGACAGGGGATGGCTACACCTTC. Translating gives CASSQRVGSLIGTGDGYTF.

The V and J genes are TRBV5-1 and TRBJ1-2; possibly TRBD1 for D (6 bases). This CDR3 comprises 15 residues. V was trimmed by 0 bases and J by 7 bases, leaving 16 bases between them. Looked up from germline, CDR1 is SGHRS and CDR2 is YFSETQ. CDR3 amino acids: CASSLGIGGRGGYTF. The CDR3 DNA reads TGCGCCAGCAGCTTGGGTATCGGGGGGCGCGGTGGCTACACCTTC.

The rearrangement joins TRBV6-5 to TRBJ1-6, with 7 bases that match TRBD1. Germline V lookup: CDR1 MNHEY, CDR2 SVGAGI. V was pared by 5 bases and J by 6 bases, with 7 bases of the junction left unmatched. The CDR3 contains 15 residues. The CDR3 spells CASSISGTANSPLHF. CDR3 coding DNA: TGTGCCAGCAGTATCTCCGGGACAGCTAATTCACCCCTCCACTTT.

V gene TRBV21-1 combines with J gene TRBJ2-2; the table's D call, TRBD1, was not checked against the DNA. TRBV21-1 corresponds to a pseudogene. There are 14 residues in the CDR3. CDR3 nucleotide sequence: TGTGCCAGCAGCGGCCGTACGAACACCGGGGAGCTGTTTTTT. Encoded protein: CASSGRTNTGELFF.

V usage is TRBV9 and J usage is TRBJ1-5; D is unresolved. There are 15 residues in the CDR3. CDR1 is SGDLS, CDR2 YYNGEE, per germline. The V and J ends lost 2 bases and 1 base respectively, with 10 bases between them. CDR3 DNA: TGTGCCAGCAGCGTTGAGGGAGGAAGCAATCAGCCCCAGCATTTT. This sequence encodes CASSVEGGSNQPQHF.

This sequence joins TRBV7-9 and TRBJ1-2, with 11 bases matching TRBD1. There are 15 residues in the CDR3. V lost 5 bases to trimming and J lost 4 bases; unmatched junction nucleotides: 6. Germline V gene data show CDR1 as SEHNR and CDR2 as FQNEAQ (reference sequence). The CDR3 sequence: CASSPDRGLLYGYTF. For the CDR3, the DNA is TGTGCCAGCAGCCCGGACAGGGGGCTCCTCTATGGCTACACCTTC.

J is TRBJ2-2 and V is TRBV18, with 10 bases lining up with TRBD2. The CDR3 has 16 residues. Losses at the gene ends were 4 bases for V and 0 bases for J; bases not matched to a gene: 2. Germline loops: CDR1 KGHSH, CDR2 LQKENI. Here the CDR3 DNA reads TGTGCCAGCTCACGTAGCGGGGGGTCGAACACCGGGGAGCTGTTTTTT. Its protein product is CASSRSGGSNTGELFF.

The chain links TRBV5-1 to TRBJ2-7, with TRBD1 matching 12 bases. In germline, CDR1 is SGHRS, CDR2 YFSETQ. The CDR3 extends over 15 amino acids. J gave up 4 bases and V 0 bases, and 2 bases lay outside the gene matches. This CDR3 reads CASSLGGQGAYEQYF. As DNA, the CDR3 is TGCGCCAGCAGCTTGGGGGGACAGGGGGCTTACGAGCAGTACTTC. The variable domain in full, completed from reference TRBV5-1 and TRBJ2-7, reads KAGVTQTPRYLIKTRGQQVTLSCSPISGHRSVSWYQQTPGQGLQFLFEYFSETQRNKGNFPGRFSGRQFSNSRSEMNVSTLELGDSALYLCASSLGGQGAYEQYFGPGTRLTVT.

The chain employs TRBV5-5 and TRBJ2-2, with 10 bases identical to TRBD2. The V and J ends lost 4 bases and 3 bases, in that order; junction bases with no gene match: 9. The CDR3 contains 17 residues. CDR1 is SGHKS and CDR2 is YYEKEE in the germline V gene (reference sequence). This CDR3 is CASSEQAGGLYTGELFF. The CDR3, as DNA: TGTGCCAGCAGCGAACAAGCGGGGGGGCTCTACACCGGGGAGCTGTTTTTT.

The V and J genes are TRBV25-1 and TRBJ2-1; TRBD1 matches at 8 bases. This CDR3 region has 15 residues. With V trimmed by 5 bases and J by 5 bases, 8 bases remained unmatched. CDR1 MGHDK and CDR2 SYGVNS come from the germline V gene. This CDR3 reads CASSTQGAGNNEQFF. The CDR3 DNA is TGTGCCAGCAGTACGCAGGGGGCAGGCAACAATGAGCAGTTCTTC.

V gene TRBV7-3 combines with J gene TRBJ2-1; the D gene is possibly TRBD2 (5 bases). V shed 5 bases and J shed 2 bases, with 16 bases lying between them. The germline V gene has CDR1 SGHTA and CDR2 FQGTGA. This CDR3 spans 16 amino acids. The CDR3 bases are TGTGCCAGCAGCCCGGGGTCGGGGTTCCCCTACAATGAGCAGTTCTTC. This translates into CASSPGSGFPYNEQFF.

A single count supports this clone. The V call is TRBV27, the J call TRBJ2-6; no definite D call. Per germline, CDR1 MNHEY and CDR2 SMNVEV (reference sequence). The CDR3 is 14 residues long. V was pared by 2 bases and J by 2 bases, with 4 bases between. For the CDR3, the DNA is TGTGCCAGCAGTTTAAGCGCTGGGGCCAACGTCCTGACTTTC. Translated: CASSLSAGANVLTF.